What follows describes a single TCR beta chain. The record originates from a study of blood T cell repertoires in COVID-19. Across the study: The United States, Italy and Spain were the sources of the acute and convalescent COVID-19 samples.

Germline V gene sequence: CDR1 SNHLY, CDR2 FYNNEI. This CDR3 region has 15 residues. Unmatched junction bases numbered 8, after V lost 7 bases and J lost 1 base. Produced via immunoSEQ multiplex PCR; TCRdb's table is partial and in-frame only. The repertoire holds 40,000 or so clones, around 92% seen once, with around 12% in the top ten. The sequenced sample consisted of peripheral blood. This sequence was found in a human donor in a cohort sampled during active COVID-19. This chain connects TRBV2 to TRBJ2-3, with 7 positions matching TRBD1. CDR3 sequence: CASNRQGYGTDTQYF. The CDR3, as DNA: TGTGCCAGCAACCGACAGGGTTATGGCACAGATACGCAGTATTTT.